A single sample gave rise to the 10 T cell receptor beta chains below, sequenced in a study of a mutant IDH1 vaccine in newly diagnosed glioma. Which antigens these TCRs recognize remains unknown. Sample time point: week 47, end of study. Every vaccination contained 300 ug of the mutant IDH1 20-mer peptide and was paired with topical imiquimod. TCRdb's table, derived via immunoSEQ multiplex PCR, lists solely in-frame clones and lacks some. The table has tens of thousands of clones, about 75% seen once. The material was PBMCs, obtained from a glioma patient whose treatment included an IDH1 peptide vaccine. Receptors were obtained from a middle-aged man with glioma.

The chain recombines TRBV5-1 with TRBJ2-7; D might be TRBD2 (6 bases). Germline lookup yields CDR1 SGHRS and CDR2 YFSETQ. V lost 4 bases to trimming and J lost 6 bases, with 20 bases between them. This CDR3 has 15 residues. DNA of the CDR3: TGCGCCAGCAGCCCGCGTGGAGGGAACTCGGGCGAGCAGTACTTC. Amino acid sequence: CASSPRGGNSGEQYF. Complete variable domain (other parts from reference TRBV5-1 and TRBJ2-7): KAGVTQTPRYLIKTRGQQVTLSCSPISGHRSVSWYQQTPGQGLQFLFEYFSETQRNKGNFPGRFSGRQFSNSRSEMNVSTLELGDSALYLCASSPRGGNSGEQYFGPGTRLTVT.

V gene TRBV27 combines with J gene TRBJ2-6, with unresolved D. The CDR3 totals 13 residues. Germline V lookup: CDR1 MNHEY, CDR2 SMNVEV (reference sequence). V was trimmed by 5 bases and J by 0 bases, leaving 2 bases between them. Written as DNA, the CDR3 is TGTGCCAGCAGTAGCTCTGGGGCCAACGTCCTGACTTTC. Amino acids: CASSSSGANVLTF. Full variable domain (outside the CDR3, taken from reference TRBV27 and TRBJ2-6): EAQVTQNPRYLITVTGKKLTVTCSQNMNHEYMSWYRQDPGLGLRQIYYSMNVEVTDKGDVPEGYKVSRKEKRNFPLILESPSPNQTSLYFCASSSSGANVLTFGAGSRLTVL.

The chain combines TRBV30 with TRBJ1-2, with D hard to call. Germline-derived CDR1 and CDR2 are GTSNPN and SVGIG (reference sequence). This CDR3 contains 15 residues. Trimming left V 7 bases short and J 0 bases short, with 18 bases between. CDR3 in amino acids: CAFLPGAFPNYGYTF. In DNA, the CDR3 is TGTGCCTTTTTACCCGGAGCGTTCCCTAACTATGGCTACACCTTC.

The V and J genes are TRBV2 and TRBJ2-3; 11 nucleotides align to TRBD1. CDR1 is SNHLY, CDR2 FYNNEI, per germline. CDR3 length: 16 residues. J gave up 1 base and V 4 bases, and 4 bases lay outside the gene matches. In nucleotides, the CDR3 is TGTGCCAGCAGTGTGAGGGGACAGGGGGGCACAGATACGCAGTATTTT. Its translation: CASSVRGQGGTDTQYF.

There are a few counts of this clone. J is TRBJ1-1 and V is TRBV28; D might be TRBD1 (6 bases). CDR1 and CDR2 (germline): MDHEN, SYDVKM. The CDR3 runs to 17 residues. The V end was cut by 3 bases, the J end by 0 bases, with 17 bases between. This CDR3 is CASSLRRTVSMNTEAFF. The DNA for the CDR3 is TGTGCCAGCAGTTTGCGAAGGACAGTAAGTATGAACACTGAAGCTTTCTTT.

The rearrangement links TRBV7-9 to TRBJ2-7, with 8 nucleotides matching TRBD2. Germline V gene sequence: CDR1 SEHNR, CDR2 FQNEAQ (reference sequence). The CDR3 sequence is 14 residues long. V trimming: 5 bases; J trimming: 3 bases; junction bases outside the gene matches: 6. The chain's CDR3 is CASSQASGSYEQYV. The CDR3 bases are TGTGCCAGCAGCCAAGCAAGCGGGAGCTACGAGCAGTACGTC.

The rearrangement uses TRBV6-6 and TRBJ2-1; no reliable D call. The germline V gene has CDR1 MNHNY and CDR2 SVGAGI (reference sequence). The CDR3 sequence is 11 residues long. V shed 4 bases and J shed 7 bases, with 5 bases lying between them. Here the CDR3 DNA reads TGTGCCAGCAGTTTTGGTAATGAGCAGTTCTTC. Translation: CASSFGNEQFF.

The chain uses TRBV5-1 and TRBJ2-1, with 10 bases identical to TRBD2. The length of the CDR3 is 15 residues. CDR1 is SGHRS, CDR2 YFSETQ, per germline. V shed 0 bases, J shed 10 bases, and the junction held 7 bases outside the gene matches. As DNA, the CDR3 is TGCGCCAGCAGCTTGGAGGCTAGCGGGAGCGGGGAGCAGTTCTTC. It codes for CASSLEASGSGEQFF.

This clone was detected a few times. The chain links TRBV27 to TRBJ2-3, with D perhaps matching TRBD1 (6 bases). V was shortened by 3 bases and J by 2 bases, with 9 bases between the two germline ends. Germline V gene lookup returns CDR1 MNHEY and CDR2 SMNVEV (reference sequence). The CDR3 sequence is 14 residues long. In DNA, the CDR3 is TGTGCCAGCAGTTTCACAGGGAACACAGATACGCAGTATTTT. Residues: CASSFTGNTDTQYF.

The rearrangement joins TRBV2 to TRBJ2-3; D remains ambiguous. V lost 6 bases and J lost 2, with 6 bases in between. CDR1 and CDR2 (germline): SNHLY, FYNNEI. CDR3 length equals 12 residues. CDR3 bases: TGTGCCAGCAGACCTAACACAGATACGCAGTATTTT. This encodes CASRPNTDTQYF.